This T cell receptor (beta chain) appears in the sequencing data of a study of T cell responses to AZD1222 COVID-19 vaccine (dated by TCRdb to the early 2020s). Turning to the overall study: A total of over 230 trial participants underwent TCR sequencing, of whom about 210 received two doses of AZD1222 and 26 received two doses of the MenACWY control vaccine. Trial participants were enrolled by age into 18-55, 56-69 and 70-plus year subgroups, with about 150, 28 and 57 TCR-sequenced participants respectively. Beyond this particular receptor, the publication reports: Because no samples from the day 14 peak response were available, repertoires could be characterized only after the peak T cell response. Participants were mostly white British, with more females than males. The authors suggested clonal diversity may have been underestimated. After two AZD1222 doses, spike-specific TCR breadth and depth were significantly higher than at day 0 and than in MenACWY recipients. Conclusions about previously exposed vaccinees were limited because only six or seven AZD1222 recipients were SARS-CoV-2 seropositive at baseline. Reportedly, close to half of the unique spike-specific TCRs recognized epitopes lying outside the regions that are mutated in the B.1.351 and B.1.1.7 variants. The whole spike protein was spanned by vaccine-associated CD4 TCRs, and dominant responses were seen in regions 160-218 and 743-854. In the small 56-69-year group, the increase in depth fell short of significance, most likely because of low power.

The time point label, read with the paper, signifies: about 28 days (+/-7) after the second vaccine dose. AZD1222 recipients given second doses at about 4 weeks or at about 12 weeks were pooled, since spike-specific TCR depth and breadth were not found to differ between the two schedules. Samples from vaccinated people were obtained from the UK trials COV001 and COV002, which included a single-blind randomized controlled phase 2/3 trial of AZD1222 (ChAdOx1 nCoV-19) in healthy adults. Trial participant PBMC samples were collected at day 0 and day 28 after the second dose for TCRbeta chain sequencing. The CDR3 regions of human TCRbeta chains were subjected to immunosequencing. For the original study's pipeline: TCRs in the repertoires were matched against a reference library of SARS-CoV-2-specific TCRs that had been generated with the MIRA antigen-specificity platform. Breadth was defined as the fraction of unique TCRs that were SARS-CoV-2-associated. Depth was defined as the fraction of total T cells that were SARS-CoV-2-associated. Using the MIRA data, each spike-specific TCR was assigned both to the spike region to which the TCR was reactive and to a CD4 or CD8 class. Log10-transformed breadth and depth values were compared by one-way ANOVA with Sidak's multiple comparisons tests. Entries here come from immuneACCESS through TCRdb and include only in-frame sequences with V and J called. Some clones fail to appear in such tables; in the studies checked, an unresolved V gene covers under half of the shortfall, and the cause of the remainder is unknown. The V and J calls and clone size are taken from that table; D and trimming were inferred from the DNA. This sample gives some 160,000 clones in total; roughly 91% of them show up just once. Less than 2% of the sample belongs to the ten largest clones.

CDR3 length: 13 amino acids, cysteine to phenylalanine. The retained sequence is limited to the CDR3, 39 bases, with the frame set at the first base. Trimmed from V: 3 bases; trimmed from J: 3 bases; junction bases lacking a gene match: 3. CDR1 SGDLS and CDR2 YYNGEE are derived from the germline V gene. As for this clone: Its specific antigen is unknown. Base qualities are not provided; no much larger clone lies one nucleotide away.

Sequencing used peripheral blood, obtained 28 days after the second AZD1222 dose. The V gene is TRBV9 and the J gene is TRBJ2-7, and 7 bases in between align with TRBD2. This TCR was recovered from an adult who received the AZD1222 COVID-19 vaccine. The CDR3 corresponds to CASSARGDYEQYF. The sequenced DNA: TGTGCCAGCAGCGCTCGGGGGGACTACGAGCAGTACTTC.